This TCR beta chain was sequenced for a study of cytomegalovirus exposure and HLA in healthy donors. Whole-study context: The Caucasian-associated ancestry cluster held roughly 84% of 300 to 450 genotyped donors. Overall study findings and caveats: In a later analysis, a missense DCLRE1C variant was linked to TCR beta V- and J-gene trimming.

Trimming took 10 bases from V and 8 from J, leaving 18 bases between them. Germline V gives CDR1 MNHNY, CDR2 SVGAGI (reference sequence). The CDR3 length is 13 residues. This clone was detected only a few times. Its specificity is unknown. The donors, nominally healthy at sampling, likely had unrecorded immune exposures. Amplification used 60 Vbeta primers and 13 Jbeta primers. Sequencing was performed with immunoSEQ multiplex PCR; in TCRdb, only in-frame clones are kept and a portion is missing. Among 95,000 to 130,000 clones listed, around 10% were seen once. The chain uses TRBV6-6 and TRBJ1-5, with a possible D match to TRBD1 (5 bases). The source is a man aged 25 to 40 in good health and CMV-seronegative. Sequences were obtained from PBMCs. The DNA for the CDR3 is TGTGCCAACTTCGGACACGTTTTGGAGCCCCAGCATTTT. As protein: CANFGHVLEPQHF.